The clone carrying this T cell receptor (beta chain) was observed a handful of times. This sample stems from a study of blood T cell repertoires in COVID-19. The assay was immunoSEQ multiplex PCR, and TCRdb's table has in-frame clones only and misses some. This table holds around 99,000 clones, around 82% found once. The trim removed 4 bases at V and 5 bases at J, leaving 7 bases unmatched. Germline V lookup: CDR1 LNHDA, CDR2 SQIVND (reference sequence). The CDR3 is 14 amino acids. The source is a middle-aged man who had recovered from COVID-19. V is TRBV19 and J is TRBJ2-7; TRBD1 agrees at 8 bases. Sequenced: peripheral blood. Here the CDR3 DNA reads TGTGCCAGTAGTACCGGGACAGGATTTAACGAGCAGTACTTC. Its translation: CASSTGTGFNEQYF. Variable domain in full (rest from reference TRBV19 and TRBJ2-7): DGGITQSPKYLFRKEGQNVTLSCEQNLNHDAMYWYRQDPGQGLRLIYYSQIVNDFQKGDIAEGYSVSREKKESFPLTVTSAQKNPTAFYLCASSTGTGFNEQYFGPGTRLTVT.